This TCR beta chain was identified in a study of cytomegalovirus exposure and HLA in healthy donors. Broader study findings: The study labeled more than 150 TCR beta chains cytomegalovirus-associated. Most TCR sequences were rare, but some public TCRs occurred in many donors. Analyzed later, association rates of TCRs varied across HLA loci, with DRB1 most and HLA-C fewest.

From germline, CDR1 is GTSNPN and CDR2 SVGIG (reference sequence). The CDR3 runs 13 residues. Between the trimmed V and J ends, which lost 4 bases and 5 bases, there was a span of 13 bases. Use of 60 Vbeta and 13 Jbeta primers characterized the PCR. Some clones are missing from TCRdb's copy, which holds only in-frame ones; the method was immunoSEQ multiplex PCR. The table lists about 190,000 clones, more than 75% of them singletons. In regard to this clone: Antigen: not known. The same CDR3 arises from other DNA sequences in this sample as well.

This chain connects TRBV30 to TRBJ2-3, with D maybe TRBD2 (5 bases). Sequenced sample: PBMCs. The source of this sequence is a woman aged 45-59 years in good health and CMV-seropositive. CDR3 loop: CAWTSSGVDTQYF. The CDR3 bases are TGTGCCTGGACTAGCTCTGGCGTAGATACGCAGTATTTT.